Below are 9 T cell receptor beta chains sequenced from a single sample in a study of T cell responses to AZD1222 COVID-19 vaccine. Only in-frame clones appear in the TCRdb table, and some are missing; sequencing was by immunoSEQ multiplex PCR. The table lists some 140,000 clones, about nine tenths of them singletons, with 15% to 20% in the top ten. This sample comprised peripheral blood, obtained on day 0 of AZD1222 vaccination. The receptors shown here come from an adult in good health.

V is TRBV2 and J is TRBJ1-5; 8 bases are a match to TRBD1. The CDR3 totals 15 residues. Germline CDR1 SNHLY, CDR2 FYNNEI. The ends lost 8 bases at V and 4 bases at J; junction bases unmatched: 10. CDR3 coding DNA: TGTGCCAGCGGGGCCGACAGGGGAGGGAATCAGCCCCAGCATTTT. Its translation is CASGADRGGNQPQHF. The full variable domain, in which reference TRBV2 and TRBJ1-5 provide the parts outside the CDR3, is EPEVTQTPSHQVTQMGQEVILRCVPISNHLYFYWYRQILGQKVEFLVSFYNNEISEKSEIFDDQFSVERPDGSNFTLKIRSTKLEDSAMYFCASGADRGGNQPQHFGDGTRLSIL.

The gene calls are TRBV10-3 and TRBJ1-1, with D perhaps matching TRBD1 (6 bases). This CDR3 is built from 16 residues. V shed 5 bases and J shed 0 bases, with 16 bases lying between them. Germline values: CDR1 ENHRY, CDR2 SYGVKD. The CDR3 region is CAISMTGKALNTEAFF. The CDR3 DNA follows: TGTGCCATCAGTATGACAGGCAAGGCGTTGAACACTGAAGCTTTCTTT.

The V call is TRBV4-3, the J call TRBJ2-7; no reliable D call. The CDR3 spans 15 residues. Germline assignment: CDR1 LGHNA and CDR2 YSLEER. The V end lost 0 bases, the J end lost 2 bases, and 11 bases lay between the germline ends. The DNA of the CDR3 is TGCGCCAGCAGCCAAGATCCACTCGCTACCTACGAGCAGTACTTC. Translation: CASSQDPLATYEQYF.

The V and J genes are TRBV9 and TRBJ2-1; the D gene is possibly TRBD2 (6 bases). The CDR3 loop spans 15 amino acids. The germline V and J ends were trimmed by 4 bases and 5 bases, with 16 bases remaining between them. CDR1 and CDR2 (germline): SGDLS, YYNGEE. CDR3 sequence: CASSPLGGYNNEQFF. In DNA form, the CDR3 reads TGTGCCAGCAGCCCTCTGGGGGGATACAACAATGAGCAGTTCTTC.

This chain uses TRBV5-1 with TRBJ2-1; D is unclear. The V end was cut by 2 bases, the J end by 8 bases, with 11 bases between. The CDR3 consists of 13 residues. CDR1 is SGHRS and CDR2 is YFSETQ in the germline V gene. CDR3 protein: CASSLSMIDEQFF. As DNA, the CDR3 is TGCGCCAGCAGCTTATCGATGATTGATGAGCAGTTCTTC.

The rearrangement joins TRBV30 to TRBJ1-1; D unclear. CDR1 is GTSNPN, CDR2 SVGIG, per germline (reference sequence). Trimming removed 8 bases from V and 6 bases from J, with 13 bases in between. The CDR3 totals 11 residues. CDR3 in DNA: TGTGCCGGCTACGGACCCCCTGAAGCTTTCTTT. This codes for CAGYGPPEAFF.

This rearrangement joins TRBV5-1 to TRBJ2-3; no clear D. Trimming took off 1 base at V and 1 base at J, with 10 bases between the two ends. The germline CDR1 and CDR2 sequences are SGHRS and YFSETQ. The CDR3 has 15 amino acids. The DNA for the CDR3 is TGCGCCAGCAGCTTGAGCAGGCTTGGCACAGATACGCAGTATTTT. It translates to CASSLSRLGTDTQYF. The full variable domain, its missing parts supplied by reference TRBV5-1 and TRBJ2-3, is KAGVTQTPRYLIKTRGQQVTLSCSPISGHRSVSWYQQTPGQGLQFLFEYFSETQRNKGNFPGRFSGRQFSNSRSEMNVSTLELGDSALYLCASSLSRLGTDTQYFGPGTRLTVL.

This chain uses TRBV11-2 with TRBJ1-6, with D uncertain. The CDR3 sequence is 16 residues long. Germline V gene data show CDR1 as SGHAT and CDR2 as FQNNGV. V lost 5 bases to trimming and J lost 5 bases, with 16 bases between them. CDR3 amino acids: CASSPHGPNDNSPLHF. DNA for the CDR3: TGTGCCAGCAGCCCGCATGGACCGAATGATAATTCACCCCTCCACTTT.

V gene TRBV24-1 combines with J gene TRBJ2-1; 11 nucleotides match TRBD2. The CDR3 consists of 15 residues. CDR1 and CDR2 from the germline V gene are KGHDR and SFDVKD. V was pared by 1 base and J by 9 bases, with 4 bases of the junction left unmatched. Here the CDR3 DNA reads TGTGCCACCAGTGATTTATTAGCGGGGGGGACTGAGCAGTTCTTC. Translation gives CATSDLLAGGTEQFF.